These 16 T cell receptor beta chains originate from one sample sequenced in a study of T cell responses to AZD1222 COVID-19 vaccine. Sequencing used immunoSEQ multiplex PCR; TCRdb keeps in-frame clones, though not all of them. The sample shows more than 150,000 clones, less than 95% of them seen only once. Material: peripheral blood, obtained on day 0 of AZD1222 vaccination. The receptors come from an adult in good health.

This chain connects TRBV11-2 to TRBJ2-5; D might be TRBD2 (5 bases). V shed 5 bases and J shed 5 bases, with 12 bases lying between them. Germline-derived CDR1 and CDR2 are SGHAT and FQNNGV. The CDR3 contains 13 residues. CDR3 loop: CASSPGPGETQYF. CDR3 sequence (DNA): TGTGCCAGCAGCCCGGGTCCGGGGGAGACCCAGTACTTC.

This clone has a single count. The gene calls are TRBV28 and TRBJ1-5; D gene unclear. The CDR3 has 13 amino acids. With 2 bases removed from V and 7 bases from J, the gap between germline ends came to 9 bases. The germline gives CDR1 MDHEN, CDR2 SYDVKM. For the CDR3, the DNA is TGTGCCAGCAGTTTACCCCTCATCCAGCCCCAGCATTTT. Its protein product is CASSLPLIQPQHF.

The chain combines TRBV28 with TRBJ1-3; perhaps TRBD1 as D (6 bases). The V and J ends lost 3 bases and 0 bases respectively, with 15 bases between them. The CDR3 has 17 residues. CDR1 and CDR2 (germline): MDHEN, SYDVKM. The CDR3 DNA reads TGTGCCAGCAGTTTTCGTGGGCAGGGGCCCTCTGGAAACACCATATATTTT. Amino acid sequence: CASSFRGQGPSGNTIYF.

This chain connects TRBV11-3 to TRBJ1-4; 9 nucleotides line up with TRBD1. Germline V gene data show CDR1 as SGHNT and CDR2 as YENEEA. The CDR3 length is 15 residues. J gave up 4 bases and V 3 bases, and 3 bases lay outside the gene matches. The CDR3 DNA reads as TGTGCCAGCAGCTTCGGACAGGGGAATAATGAAAAACTGTTTTTT. Encoded protein: CASSFGQGNNEKLFF.

The rearrangement uses TRBV24-1 and TRBJ2-1; 9 nucleotides match TRBD2. The CDR3 is 14 residues long. Germline trimming cut 8 bases from V and 6 bases from J; bases unmatched to any gene: 7. Germline V gene sequence: CDR1 KGHDR, CDR2 SFDVKD. This chain's CDR3 is CATNGGGAFNEQFF. The CDR3 DNA reads TGTGCCACCAACGGCGGGGGGGCCTTCAATGAGCAGTTCTTC.

The chain carries TRBV6-5 and TRBJ1-2; TRBD1 matches 9 bases. Germline CDR1 is MNHEY and CDR2 is SVGAGI. V lost 6 bases, J lost 3 bases, and 5 bases stayed unmatched. This CDR3 has 14 residues. CDR3: CASRGTGRHYGYTF. CDR3 nucleotide sequence: TGTGCCAGCAGAGGGACAGGGAGGCACTATGGCTACACCTTC.

The V and J genes are TRBV6-5 and TRBJ2-3; D remains ambiguous. This CDR3 spans 14 amino acids. V lost 6 bases, J lost 1 base, and 11 bases lay in between. The V gene's germline CDR1 is MNHEY and CDR2 SVGAGI. The CDR3 region has the DNA TGTGCCAGCAGCCTCAGGAGAGGCACAGATACGCAGTATTTT. Amino acids: CASSLRRGTDTQYF.

The genes are TRBV19 and TRBJ2-7; D remains unclear. The CDR3 covers 13 residues. Germline CDR1 and CDR2: LNHDA and SQIVND (reference sequence). The V end lost 6 bases, the J end lost 2 bases, and 11 bases lay between the germline ends. The CDR3 DNA reads TGTGCCAGTAGAGTGGGGTCTCCCTACGAGCAGTACTTC. Translated: CASRVGSPYEQYF. Complete variable domain (other parts from reference TRBV19 and TRBJ2-7): DGGITQSPKYLFRKEGQNVTLSCEQNLNHDAMYWYRQDPGQGLRLIYYSQIVNDFQKGDIAEGYSVSREKKESFPLTVTSAQKNPTAFYLCASRVGSPYEQYFGPGTRLTVT.

The chain is built from TRBV15 and TRBJ2-2; D is ambiguous. The CDR3 is 13 residues long. The germline V gene encodes CDR1 LNHNV and CDR2 YYDKDF (reference sequence). Trimming took off 5 bases at V and 3 bases at J, with 7 bases between the two ends. The CDR3 DNA reads as TGTGCCACCAGCGGGGAATACACCGGGGAGCTGTTTTTT. Residues: CATSGEYTGELFF.

The gene calls are TRBV7-9 and TRBJ1-6, with D tentatively TRBD1 (5 bases). The CDR3 loop spans 16 amino acids. The germline gives CDR1 SEHNR, CDR2 FQNEAQ (reference sequence). The V end lost 0 bases, the J end lost 0 bases, and 6 bases lay between the germline ends. CDR3 coding DNA: TGTGCCAGCAGCTTAGCAGGGGTCTCCTATAATTCACCCCTCCACTTT. Protein product: CASSLAGVSYNSPLHF.

The chain recombines TRBV11-2 with TRBJ2-1; D gene uncertain. The V and J ends lost 5 bases and 6 bases respectively, with 8 bases between them. Per the germline V gene, CDR1 is SGHAT and CDR2 is FQNNGV. CDR3 length: 12 residues. The CDR3 DNA reads TGTGCCAGCAGCAAAAAGCTCAATGAGCAGTTCTTC. This gives the protein CASSKKLNEQFF.

The sample holds one count of this clone. The chain is built from TRBV9 and TRBJ1-6; no definite D call. V lost 0 bases, J lost 0 bases, and 16 bases lay in between. Germline V gene sequence: CDR1 SGDLS, CDR2 YYNGEE. The CDR3 sequence is 19 residues long. The CDR3 is CASSVDRAPSSSYNSPLHF. The CDR3 DNA reads TGTGCCAGCAGCGTAGATAGGGCTCCGTCTAGCTCCTATAATTCACCCCTCCACTTT. The full variable domain, completed using reference TRBV9 and TRBJ1-6, is DSGVTQTPKHLITATGQRVTLRCSPRSGDLSVYWYQQSLDQGLQFLIQYYNGEERAKGNILERFSAQQFPDLHSELNLSSLELGDSALYFCASSVDRAPSSSYNSPLHFGNGTRLTVT.

The CDR3 sequence is CASSLLMGSNEKLFF. The CDR3 bases are TGTGCCAGCAGTTTATTGATGGGTTCTAATGAAAAACTGTTTTTT. This chain connects TRBV27 to TRBJ1-4; the D is unclear. Germline lookup yields CDR1 MNHEY and CDR2 SMNVEV (reference sequence). This CDR3 has 15 residues. Trimming took 1 base from V and 3 from J, leaving 9 bases between them.

CDR3 in DNA: TGTGCCAGCAGCGCATTACCGGGACAGGGGGGCTATTCACCCCTCCACTTT. Residues: CASSALPGQGGYSPLHF. The chain has TRBV5-6 and TRBJ1-6, with TRBD1 identical over 11 bases. There are 17 residues in the CDR3. Unmatched junction bases numbered 11, after V lost 4 bases and J lost 8 bases. Germline values: CDR1 SGHDT, CDR2 YYEEEE.

The chain recombines TRBV18 with TRBJ1-2, with D unclear. Per the germline V gene, CDR1 is KGHSH and CDR2 is LQKENI. This CDR3 is built from 16 residues. V lost 2 bases, J lost 0 bases, and 13 bases lay in between. The CDR3 is CASSPFPTGSNYGYTF. The CDR3 DNA reads as TGTGCCAGCTCACCATTCCCGACGGGGTCTAACTATGGCTACACCTTC.

The genes are TRBV10-1 and TRBJ1-2, with unresolved D. Germline V CDR1 and CDR2: WNHNN, SYGVQD (reference sequence). The CDR3 has 13 residues. V was pared by 0 bases and J by 4 bases, with 6 bases between. The CDR3 DNA reads TGCGCCAGCAGTGAGTCAGGGTTCTATGGCTACACCTTC. Protein product: CASSESGFYGYTF.